This note documents a single T cell receptor (beta chain) sequence. Per germline, CDR1 LNHNV and CDR2 YYDKDF (reference sequence). The CDR3 consists of 15 residues. V was shortened by 8 bases and J by 4 bases, with 20 bases between the two germline ends. TCRdb's table, derived via immunoSEQ multiplex PCR, lists solely in-frame clones and lacks some. The table records approximately 250,000 clones, about nine tenths of them present only once. These data originate in a study of blood T cell repertoires in COVID-19. Study background: Samples taken during acute and convalescent COVID-19 were collected in the United States, Italy and Spain.

The chain employs TRBV15 and TRBJ1-2; no definite D call. This TCR came from a man aged 35 to 55 with active or convalescent COVID-19. Sequenced sample: peripheral blood. Here the CDR3 reads CATWSGRKESYGYTF. In DNA form, the CDR3 reads TGTGCCACCTGGAGCGGAAGGAAAGAATCCTATGGCTACACCTTC.